What follows are 4 T cell receptor beta chains derived from one specimen sequenced in a study of brain T cells in children with intractable seizures. Sequencing used immunoSEQ multiplex PCR; TCRdb keeps in-frame clones, though not all of them. The table lists hundreds of thousands of clones, about 93% of them singletons. Described time point: blood from clinic visit 5 months post-surgery; TSC patient then seizure free. The sample consisted of peripheral blood, taken more than 4 months after surgery. Every receptor here comes from a boy younger than two with tuberous sclerosis and intractable seizures.

The rearrangement links TRBV7-9 to TRBJ1-2; the D is unclear. This CDR3 comprises 15 residues. Germline CDR1 reads SEHNR; CDR2 reads FQNEAQ (reference sequence). The germline V and J ends were trimmed by 2 bases and 2 bases, with 12 bases remaining between them. CDR3 protein: CASSLILLENYGYTF. As DNA, the CDR3 is TGTGCCAGCAGCTTAATACTGTTGGAGAACTATGGCTACACCTTC.

The V and J genes are TRBV3-1 (or the pseudogene TRBV3-2) and TRBJ1-2; no clear D gene. V lost 1 base, J lost 6 bases, and 12 bases lay in between. The V gene's germline CDR1 is LGHDT and CDR2 YNNKEL (reference sequence). The CDR3 is made up of 14 amino acids. As DNA, the CDR3 is TGTGCCAGCAGCCAAGCGTCGGCAGGAAATGGCTACACCTTC. This gives the protein CASSQASAGNGYTF.

The rearrangement joins TRBV19 to TRBJ1-5; D not resolved. In germline, CDR1 is LNHDA, CDR2 SQIVND (reference sequence). This CDR3 comprises 12 residues. The V gene lost 1 base and the J gene lost 3 bases, with 1 base spanning the gap. CDR3 protein: CASSIVNQPQHF. In DNA form, the CDR3 reads TGTGCCAGTAGTATAGTCAATCAGCCCCAGCATTTT.

The chain recombines TRBV5-1 with TRBJ2-3; D not certain. V was trimmed by 0 bases and J by 4 bases, leaving 6 bases between them. Germline-derived CDR1 and CDR2 are SGHRS and YFSETQ. The CDR3 is 13 residues long. CDR3: CASSLGGPDTQYF. CDR3 DNA: TGCGCCAGCAGCTTGGGCGGCCCAGATACGCAGTATTTT.